The rows below give T cell receptor beta chains drawn from one sample of a study of PD-1 blockade in classical Hodgkin lymphoma. TCRdb's table, derived via immunoSEQ multiplex PCR, lists solely in-frame clones and lacks some. The table lists about 34,000 clones, about 80% of them singletons. Sequencing was performed on peripheral blood mononuclear cells (PBMCs), taken before the second cycle of nivolumab. These receptors were taken from a human donor with classical Hodgkin lymphoma. The CDR3 runs from the conserved cysteine through the conserved F or W. A D gene is named only where the DNA matches it firmly. A row's size may be missing; if present it is once, few, many or a size class.

>TRBV19|NA|TRBJ1-2|NA
TGTGCCAGTAGATCTCGGTCCGATAACTATGGCTACACCTTC
CASRSRSDNYGYTF
>TRBV7-2|NA|TRBJ2-3|once
TGTGCCAGCAGTCGTTCGACAGGACCGACAGATACGCAGTATTTT
CASSRSTGPTDTQYF
>TRBV7-2|TRBD2|TRBJ2-5|NA
TGTGCCACCGATCGGCTGCGGGGGGGGACCCAGTACTTC
CATDRLRGGTQYF
>TRBV7-6|NA|TRBJ2-7|NA
TGTGCCAGCAGCGCGGACCAAAATAAACGGGGCGAGCAGTACTTC
CASSADQNKRGEQYF
>TRBV5-8|TRBD1|TRBJ1-5|NA
TGTGCCAGCAGCTTCGGGACAGGGGGCAAGGGGCCCCAGCATTTT
CASSFGTGGKGPQHF
>TRBV7-2|NA|TRBJ2-7|NA
TGTGCCAGCAGCTTACCCGCTGACTCCTACGAGCAGTACTTC
CASSLPADSYEQYF
>TRBV2|NA|TRBJ1-3|NA
TGTGCCAGCAGTGTCCCGGGTTCTGGAAACACCATATATTTT
CASSVPGSGNTIYF
>TRBV4-3|NA|TRBJ1-1|NA
TGCGCCAGCAGCCAACGCGGGGGCACTGAAGCTTTCTTT
CASSQRGGTEAFF
>TRBV4-1|NA|TRBJ2-3|few
TGCGCCAGCAGCCAAGATCCGGGGAGCACAGATACGCAGTATTTT
CASSQDPGSTDTQYF
>TRBV4-1|NA|TRBJ1-5|few
TGCGCCAGCAGCCAAGCGAAGGACAGCAGCAATCAGCCCCAGCATTTT
CASSQAKDSSNQPQHF
>TRBV30|TRBD1|TRBJ1-2|NA
TGTGCCTGGAGTACCCCGGAGGGGGCTGAGGGCTACACCTTC
CAWSTPEGAEGYTF
>TRBV7-9|NA|TRBJ1-6|few
TGTGCCAGCAGCACAGAAAATTCACCCCTCCACTTT
CASSTENSPLHF
>TRBV9|NA|TRBJ1-2|NA
TGTGCCAGCAGCGTAGGGGACTCTTCTAACTATGGCTACACCTTC
CASSVGDSSNYGYTF
>TRBV15|NA|TRBJ1-1|few
TGTGCCACCAGCAGAGGTGCGGGCGGCCCGAACACTGAAGCTTTCTTT
CATSRGAGGPNTEAFF
>TRBV11-2|NA|TRBJ2-1|NA
TGTGCCAGCAGCTTAGACTCGGGGTTGACCTACAATGAGCAGTTCTTC
CASSLDSGLTYNEQFF
>TRBV9|NA|TRBJ1-1|NA
TGTGCCAGCAGCGTAGAAGGGTTCACTGAAGCTTTCTTT
CASSVEGFTEAFF
>TRBV4-3|NA|TRBJ2-3|large
TGCGCCAGCAGCCAAGGACCAGGCACAGATACGCAGTATTTT
CASSQGPGTDTQYF
>TRBV5-6|NA|TRBJ1-2|NA
TGTGCCAGCAGCTTCGTGGGCGGCCCGGGCTATGGCTACACCTTC
CASSFVGGPGYGYTF
>TRBV5-1|NA|TRBJ2-6|once
TGCGCCAGCAGCTTGGGAGACCTCTCTGGGGCCAACGTCCTGACTTTC
CASSLGDLSGANVLTF
>TRBV27|NA|TRBJ1-2|few
TGTGCCAGCAGTTTCGGAGGGCTCTATGGCTACACCTTC
CASSFGGLYGYTF
>TRBV5-1|NA|TRBJ2-5|NA
TGCGCCAGCAGCTTTCGGGAGACCCAGTACTTC
CASSFRETQYF
>TRBV5-1|NA|TRBJ2-5|NA
TGCGCCAGCAGCTTGACTAGGGGAGAGACCCAGTACTTC
CASSLTRGETQYF
>TRBV5-1|NA|TRBJ2-3|NA
TGCGCCAGCAGCTCCCCCACAGATACGCAGTATTTT
CASSSPTDTQYF
>TRBV19|NA|TRBJ2-1|NA
TGTGCCAGTAGTATTAGCTCCTACAATGAGCAGTTCTTC
CASSISSYNEQFF
>TRBV5-1|TRBD2|TRBJ2-3|NA
TGCGCCAGCAGCTTGGCCGTGACTAGCGGGGGGGTTACAGATACGCAGTATTTT
CASSLAVTSGGVTDTQYF
>TRBV10-3|TRBD1|TRBJ1-3|NA
TGTGCCTCGGGACAGGGAGAAAACACCATATATTTT
CASGQGENTIYF